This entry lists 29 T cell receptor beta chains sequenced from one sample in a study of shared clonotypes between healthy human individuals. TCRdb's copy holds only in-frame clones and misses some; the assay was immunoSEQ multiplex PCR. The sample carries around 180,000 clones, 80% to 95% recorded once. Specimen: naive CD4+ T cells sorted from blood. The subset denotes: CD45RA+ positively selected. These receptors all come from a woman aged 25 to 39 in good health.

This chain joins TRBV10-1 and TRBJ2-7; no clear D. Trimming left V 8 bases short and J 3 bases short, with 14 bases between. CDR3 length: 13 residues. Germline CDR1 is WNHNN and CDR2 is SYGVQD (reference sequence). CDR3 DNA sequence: TGCGCCAGCTCACGGACCATGGGCTACGAGCAGTACTTC. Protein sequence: CASSRTMGYEQYF.

The CDR3 DNA is TGTGCCAGCAGCGTAGATGGGGCCCTCACTAATGAAAAACTGTTTTTT. This encodes CASSVDGALTNEKLFF. V usage is TRBV9 and J usage is TRBJ1-4, with TRBD1 as a possible D gene (5 bases). CDR1 is SGDLS, CDR2 YYNGEE, per germline. The CDR3 spans 16 residues. V was trimmed by 0 bases and J by 2 bases, leaving 11 bases between them.

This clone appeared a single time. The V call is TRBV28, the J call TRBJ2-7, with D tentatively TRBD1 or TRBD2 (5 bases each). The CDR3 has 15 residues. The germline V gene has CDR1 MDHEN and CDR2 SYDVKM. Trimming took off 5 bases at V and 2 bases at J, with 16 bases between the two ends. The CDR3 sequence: CASSIRGTATYEQYF. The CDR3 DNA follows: TGTGCCAGCAGTATCCGGGGCACCGCTACCTACGAGCAGTACTTC.

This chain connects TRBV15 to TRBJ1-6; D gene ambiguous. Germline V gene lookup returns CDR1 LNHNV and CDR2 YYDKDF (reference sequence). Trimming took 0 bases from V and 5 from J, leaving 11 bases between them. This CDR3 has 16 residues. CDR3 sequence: CATSRESSRNNSPLHF. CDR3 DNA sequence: TGTGCCACCAGCAGAGAATCTAGTCGGAATAATTCACCCCTCCACTTT.

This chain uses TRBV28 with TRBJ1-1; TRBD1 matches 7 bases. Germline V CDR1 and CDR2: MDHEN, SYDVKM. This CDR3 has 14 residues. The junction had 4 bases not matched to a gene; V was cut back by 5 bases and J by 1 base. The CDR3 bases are TGTGCCAGCAGTCAAAGGACAGGGAACACTGAAGCTTTCTTT. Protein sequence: CASSQRTGNTEAFF.

The CDR3 DNA follows: TGTGCCAGCAGCCCATGGTTCAGAAAATACGAGCAGTACTTC. This encodes CASSPWFRKYEQYF. This chain connects TRBV21-1 to TRBJ2-5. The DNA end favors TRBJ2-7, so the J call may be wrong. TRBV21-1 is described as a pseudogene. The CDR3 has 14 residues.

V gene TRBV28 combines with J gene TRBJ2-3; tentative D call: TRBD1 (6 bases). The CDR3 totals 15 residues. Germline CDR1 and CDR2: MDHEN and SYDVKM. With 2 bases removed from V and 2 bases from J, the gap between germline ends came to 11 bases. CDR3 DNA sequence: TGTGCCAGCAGTTTAGGGGGCCCCTCCACAGATACGCAGTATTTT. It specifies CASSLGGPSTDTQYF.

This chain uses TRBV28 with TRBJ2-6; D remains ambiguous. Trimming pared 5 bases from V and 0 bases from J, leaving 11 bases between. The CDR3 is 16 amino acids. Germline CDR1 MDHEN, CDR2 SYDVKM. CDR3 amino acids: CASSHSAHSGANVLTF. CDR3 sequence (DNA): TGTGCCAGCAGTCACAGCGCGCACTCTGGGGCCAACGTCCTGACTTTC. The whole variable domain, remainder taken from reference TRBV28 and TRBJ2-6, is DVKVTQSSRYLVKRTGEKVFLECVQDMDHENMFWYRQDPGLGLRLIYFSYDVKMKEKGDIPEGYSVSREKKERFSLILESASTNQTSMYLCASSHSAHSGANVLTFGAGSRLTVL.

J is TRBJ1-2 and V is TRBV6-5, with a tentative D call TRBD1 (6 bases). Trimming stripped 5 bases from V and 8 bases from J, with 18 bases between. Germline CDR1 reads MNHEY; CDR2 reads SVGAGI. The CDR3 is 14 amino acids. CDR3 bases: TGTGCCAGCAGTCCCGGTGGGACACTATCGGGCTACACCTTC. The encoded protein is CASSPGGTLSGYTF.

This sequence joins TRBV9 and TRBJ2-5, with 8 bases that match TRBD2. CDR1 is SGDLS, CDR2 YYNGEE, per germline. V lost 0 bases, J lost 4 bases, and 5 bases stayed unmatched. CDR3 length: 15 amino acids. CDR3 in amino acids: CASSVAGGPRETQYF. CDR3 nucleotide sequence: TGTGCCAGCAGCGTAGCGGGAGGGCCGAGAGAGACCCAGTACTTC. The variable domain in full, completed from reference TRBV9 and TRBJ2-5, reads DSGVTQTPKHLITATGQRVTLRCSPRSGDLSVYWYQQSLDQGLQFLIQYYNGEERAKGNILERFSAQQFPDLHSELNLSSLELGDSALYFCASSVAGGPRETQYFGPGTRLLVL.

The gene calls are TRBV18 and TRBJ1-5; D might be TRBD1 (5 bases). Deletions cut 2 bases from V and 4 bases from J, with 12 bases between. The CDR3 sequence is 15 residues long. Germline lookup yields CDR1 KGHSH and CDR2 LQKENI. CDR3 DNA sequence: TGTGCCAGCTCACCAGCGGGGGGATGGAATCAGCCCCAGCATTTT. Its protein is CASSPAGGWNQPQHF.

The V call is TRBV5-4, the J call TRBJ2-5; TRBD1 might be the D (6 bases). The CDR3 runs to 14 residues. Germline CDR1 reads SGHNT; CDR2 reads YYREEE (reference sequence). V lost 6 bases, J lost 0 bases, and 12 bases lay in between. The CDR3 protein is CASTVGQNQETQYF. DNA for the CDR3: TGTGCCAGCACCGTTGGACAGAACCAAGAGACCCAGTACTTC. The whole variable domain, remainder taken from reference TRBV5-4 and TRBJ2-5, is ETGVTQSPTHLIKTRGQQVTLRCSSQSGHNTVSWYQQALGQGPQFIFQYYREEENGRGNFPPRFSGLQFPNYSSELNVNALELDDSALYLCASTVGQNQETQYFGPGTRLLVL.

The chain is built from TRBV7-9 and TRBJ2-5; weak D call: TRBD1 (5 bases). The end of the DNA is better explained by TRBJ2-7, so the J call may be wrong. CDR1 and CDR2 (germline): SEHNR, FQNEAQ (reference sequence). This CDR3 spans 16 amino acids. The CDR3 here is CASSSSQAGWDYEQYF. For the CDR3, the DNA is TGTGCCAGCAGTTCATCACAGGCCGGATGGGACTACGAGCAGTACTTC.

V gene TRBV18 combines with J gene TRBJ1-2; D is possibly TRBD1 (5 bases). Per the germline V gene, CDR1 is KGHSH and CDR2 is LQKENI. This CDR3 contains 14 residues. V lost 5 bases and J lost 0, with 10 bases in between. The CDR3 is CASSIDSSNYGYTF. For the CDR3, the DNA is TGTGCCAGCTCAATCGACAGTTCTAACTATGGCTACACCTTC.

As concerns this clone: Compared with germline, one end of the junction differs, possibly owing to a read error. CDR3: CASKPASTDTQYF. In DNA form, the CDR3 reads TGTGCTAGTAAGCCGGCTAGCACAGATACGCAGTATTTT. The rearrangement links TRBV19 to TRBJ2-3; D gene ambiguous. Germline V CDR1 and CDR2: LNHDA, SQIVND (reference sequence). The CDR3 runs 13 residues. Full variable domain (remainder filled in from reference TRBV19 and TRBJ2-3): DGGITQSPKYLFRKEGQNVTLSCEQNLNHDAMYWYRQDPGQGLRLIYYSQIVNDFQKGDIAEGYSVSREKKESFPLTVTSAQKNPTAFYLCASKPASTDTQYFGPGTRLTVL.

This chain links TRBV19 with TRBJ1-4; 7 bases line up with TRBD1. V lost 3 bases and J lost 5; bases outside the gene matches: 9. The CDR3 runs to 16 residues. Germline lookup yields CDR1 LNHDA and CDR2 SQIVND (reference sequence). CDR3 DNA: TGTGCCAGTAGTATCGGCGAGACAGGGCGGAATGAAAAACTGTTTTTT. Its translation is CASSIGETGRNEKLFF.

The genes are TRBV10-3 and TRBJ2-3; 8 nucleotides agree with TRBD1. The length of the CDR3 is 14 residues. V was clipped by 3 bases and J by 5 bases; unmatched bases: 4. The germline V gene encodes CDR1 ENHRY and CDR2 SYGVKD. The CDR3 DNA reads TGTGCCATCAGTGAAGGACAGGGAGGAGATACGCAGTATTTT. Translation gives CAISEGQGGDTQYF.

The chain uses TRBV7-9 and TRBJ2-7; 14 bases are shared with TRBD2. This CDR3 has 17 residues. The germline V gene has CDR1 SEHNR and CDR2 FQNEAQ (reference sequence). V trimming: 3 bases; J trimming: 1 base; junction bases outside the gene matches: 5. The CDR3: CASSFGTSGSGSYEQYF. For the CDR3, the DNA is TGTGCCAGCAGCTTCGGGACTAGCGGGAGCGGTTCCTACGAGCAGTACTTC.

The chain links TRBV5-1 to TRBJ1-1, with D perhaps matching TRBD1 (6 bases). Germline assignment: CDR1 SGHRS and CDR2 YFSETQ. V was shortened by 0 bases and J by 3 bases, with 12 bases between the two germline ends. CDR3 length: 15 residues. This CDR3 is CASSLVAGAYTEAFF. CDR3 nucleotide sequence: TGCGCCAGCAGCTTGGTCGCGGGGGCGTACACTGAAGCTTTCTTT.

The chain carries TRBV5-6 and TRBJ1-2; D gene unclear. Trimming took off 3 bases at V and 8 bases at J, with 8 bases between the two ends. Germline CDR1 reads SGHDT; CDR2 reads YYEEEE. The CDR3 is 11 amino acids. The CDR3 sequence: CASSSQIGYTF. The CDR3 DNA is TGTGCCAGCAGCTCACAGATCGGCTACACCTTC. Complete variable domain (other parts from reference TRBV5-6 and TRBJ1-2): DAGVTQSPTHLIKTRGQQVTLRCSPKSGHDTVSWYQQALGQGPQFIFQYYEEEERQRGNFPDRFSGHQFPNYSSELNVNALLLGDSALYLCASSSQIGYTFGSGTRLTVV.

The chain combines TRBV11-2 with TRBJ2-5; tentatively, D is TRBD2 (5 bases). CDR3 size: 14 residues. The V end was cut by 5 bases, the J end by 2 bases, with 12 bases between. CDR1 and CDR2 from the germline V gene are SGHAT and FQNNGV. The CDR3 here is CASSVSWTQETQYF. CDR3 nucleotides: TGTGCCAGCAGCGTATCCTGGACTCAAGAGACCCAGTACTTC.

Written as DNA, the CDR3 is TGTGCCAGCAGCCCCCAAGGGGACGCGCACTACGAGCAGTACTTC. Translating gives CASSPQGDAHYEQYF. The chain employs TRBV4-2 and TRBJ2-5; possibly TRBD1 or TRBD2 for D (5 bases each). TRBJ2-7 matches the DNA end more closely, so the J call is doubtful. The CDR3 covers 15 residues. Germline loops: CDR1 LGHNA, CDR2 YNFKEQ.

The CDR3 reads CSLTRLASYNEQFF. CDR3 in DNA: TGCAGCCTGACCCGACTAGCTTCCTACAATGAGCAGTTCTTC. The chain employs TRBV29-1 and TRBJ2-1, with 7 bases that match TRBD2. The CDR3 spans 14 residues. Germline lookup yields CDR1 SQVTM and CDR2 ANQGSEA. J gave up 1 base and V 8 bases, and 8 bases lay outside the gene matches.

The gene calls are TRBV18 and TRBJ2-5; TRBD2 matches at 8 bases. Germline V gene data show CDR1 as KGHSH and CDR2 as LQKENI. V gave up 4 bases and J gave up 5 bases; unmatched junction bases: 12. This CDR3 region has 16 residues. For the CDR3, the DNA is TGTGCCAGCTCACTGTCGGATAGCGGGATGGGGGAGACCCAGTACTTC. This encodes CASSLSDSGMGETQYF. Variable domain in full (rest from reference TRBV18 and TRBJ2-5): NAGVMQNPRHLVRRRGQEARLRCSPMKGHSHVYWYRQLPEEGLKFMVYLQKENIIDESGMPKERFSAEFPKEGPSILRIQQVVRGDSAAYFCASSLSDSGMGETQYFGPGTRLLVL.

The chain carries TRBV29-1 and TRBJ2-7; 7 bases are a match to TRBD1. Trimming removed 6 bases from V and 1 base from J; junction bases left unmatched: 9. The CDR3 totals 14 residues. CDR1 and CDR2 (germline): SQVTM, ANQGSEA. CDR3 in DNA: TGCAGCGTGACAAGGACAGGCCGTTCCTACGAGCAGTACTTC. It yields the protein CSVTRTGRSYEQYF.

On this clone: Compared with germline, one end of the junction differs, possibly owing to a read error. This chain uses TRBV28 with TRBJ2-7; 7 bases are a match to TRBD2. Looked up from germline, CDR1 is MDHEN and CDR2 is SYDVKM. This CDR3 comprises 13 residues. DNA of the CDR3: TGTGCCGGCAGCGGGGCCCCCTCCTACGAGCAGTACTTC. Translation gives CAGSGAPSYEQYF.

The CDR3 DNA sequence: TGTGCCACCAGCAGGATACAGTTCGGCCAAGAGACCCAGTACTTC. It codes for CATSRIQFGQETQYF. V is TRBV15 and J is TRBJ2-5; D uncertain. With 3 bases removed from V and 1 base from J, the gap between germline ends came to 12 bases. The CDR3 covers 15 residues. Per germline, CDR1 LNHNV and CDR2 YYDKDF (reference sequence).

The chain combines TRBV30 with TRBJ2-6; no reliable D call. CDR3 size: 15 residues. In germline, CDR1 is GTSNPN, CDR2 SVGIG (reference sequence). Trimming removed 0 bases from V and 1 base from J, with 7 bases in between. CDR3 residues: CAWSVSFSGANVLTF. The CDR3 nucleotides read TGTGCCTGGAGTGTATCATTTTCTGGGGCCAACGTCCTGACTTTC. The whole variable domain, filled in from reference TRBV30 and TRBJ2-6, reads SQTIHQWPATLVQPVGSPLSLECTVEGTSNPNLYWYRQAAGRGLQLLFYSVGIGQISSEVPQNLSASRPQDRQFILSSKKLLLSDSGFYLCAWSVSFSGANVLTFGAGSRLTVL.

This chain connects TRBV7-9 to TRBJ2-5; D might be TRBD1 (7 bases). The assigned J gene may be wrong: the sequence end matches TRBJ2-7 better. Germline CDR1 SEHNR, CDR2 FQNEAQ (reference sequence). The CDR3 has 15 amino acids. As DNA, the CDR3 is TGTGCCAGCAGCCCAGGGGGAAGCGGGTCCTACGAGCAGTACTTC. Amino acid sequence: CASSPGGSGSYEQYF.